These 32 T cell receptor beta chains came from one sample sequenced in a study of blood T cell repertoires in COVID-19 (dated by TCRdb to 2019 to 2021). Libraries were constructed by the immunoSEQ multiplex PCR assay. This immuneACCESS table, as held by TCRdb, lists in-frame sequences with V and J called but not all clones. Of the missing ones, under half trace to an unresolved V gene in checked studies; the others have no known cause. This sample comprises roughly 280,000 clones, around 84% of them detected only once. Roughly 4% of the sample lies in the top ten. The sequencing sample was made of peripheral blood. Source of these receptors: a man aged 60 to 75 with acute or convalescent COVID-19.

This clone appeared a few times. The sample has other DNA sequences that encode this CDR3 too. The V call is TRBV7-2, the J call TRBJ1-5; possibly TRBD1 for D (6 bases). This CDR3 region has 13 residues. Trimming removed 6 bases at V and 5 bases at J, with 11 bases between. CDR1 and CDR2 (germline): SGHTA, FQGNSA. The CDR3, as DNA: TGTGCCAGCAGTTCACAGGGAGATCAGCCCCAGCATTTT. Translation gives CASSSQGDQPQHF. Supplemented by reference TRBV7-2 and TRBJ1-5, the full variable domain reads GAGVSQSPSNKVTEKGKDVELRCDPISGHTALYWYRQSLGQGLEFLIYFQGNSAPDKSGLPSDRFSAERTGGSVSTLTIQRTQQEDSAVYLCASSSQGDQPQHFGDGTRLSIL.

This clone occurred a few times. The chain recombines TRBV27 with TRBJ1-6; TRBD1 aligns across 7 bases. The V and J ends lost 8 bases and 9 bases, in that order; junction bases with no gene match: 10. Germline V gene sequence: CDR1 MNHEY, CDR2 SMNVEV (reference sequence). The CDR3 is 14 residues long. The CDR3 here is CASRDSPYSSPLHF. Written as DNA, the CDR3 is TGTGCCAGCCGGGACAGCCCCTATTCTTCACCCCTCCACTTT.

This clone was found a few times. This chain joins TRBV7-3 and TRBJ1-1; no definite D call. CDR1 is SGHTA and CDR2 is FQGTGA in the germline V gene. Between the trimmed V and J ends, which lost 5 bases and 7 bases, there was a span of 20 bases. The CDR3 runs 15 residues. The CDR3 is CASSPTSGAGREAFF. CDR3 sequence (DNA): TGTGCCAGCAGCCCAACGAGTGGCGCAGGCCGTGAAGCTTTCTTT. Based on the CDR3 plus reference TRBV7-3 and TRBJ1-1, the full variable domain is GAGVSQTPSNKVTEKGKYVELRCDPISGHTALYWYRQSLGQGPEFLIYFQGTGAADDSGLPNDRFFAVRPEGSVSTLKIQRTERGDSAVYLCASSPTSGAGREAFFGQGTRLTVV.

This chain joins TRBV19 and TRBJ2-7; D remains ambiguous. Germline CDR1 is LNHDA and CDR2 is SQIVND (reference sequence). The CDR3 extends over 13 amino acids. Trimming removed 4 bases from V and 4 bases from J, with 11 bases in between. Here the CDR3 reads CASSTEPGYEQYF. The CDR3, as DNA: TGTGCCAGTAGTACCGAACCCGGGTACGAGCAGTACTTC. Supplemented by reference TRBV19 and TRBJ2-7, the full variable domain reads DGGITQSPKYLFRKEGQNVTLSCEQNLNHDAMYWYRQDPGQGLRLIYYSQIVNDFQKGDIAEGYSVSREKKESFPLTVTSAQKNPTAFYLCASSTEPGYEQYFGPGTRLTVT.

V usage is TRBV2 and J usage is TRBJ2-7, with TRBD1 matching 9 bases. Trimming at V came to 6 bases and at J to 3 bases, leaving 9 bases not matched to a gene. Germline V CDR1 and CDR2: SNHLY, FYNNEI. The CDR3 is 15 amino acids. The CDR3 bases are TGTGCCAGCAGAGCAAACCGGGACAGGGTCTACGAGCAGTACTTC. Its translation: CASRANRDRVYEQYF.

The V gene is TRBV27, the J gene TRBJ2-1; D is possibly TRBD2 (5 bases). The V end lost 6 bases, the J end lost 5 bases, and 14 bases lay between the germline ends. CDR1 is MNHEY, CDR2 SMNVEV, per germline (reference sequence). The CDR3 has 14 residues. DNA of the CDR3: TGTGCCAGCAGGCCTTGGCGGGCCAACAATGAGCAGTTCTTC. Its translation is CASRPWRANNEQFF.

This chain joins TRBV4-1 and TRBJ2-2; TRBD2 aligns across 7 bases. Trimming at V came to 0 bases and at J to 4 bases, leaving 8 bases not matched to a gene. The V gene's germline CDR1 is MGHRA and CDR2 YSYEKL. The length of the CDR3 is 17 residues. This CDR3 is CASSQELAVTPTGELFF. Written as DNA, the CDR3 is TGCGCCAGCAGCCAAGAGCTAGCGGTTACCCCCACCGGGGAGCTGTTTTTT.

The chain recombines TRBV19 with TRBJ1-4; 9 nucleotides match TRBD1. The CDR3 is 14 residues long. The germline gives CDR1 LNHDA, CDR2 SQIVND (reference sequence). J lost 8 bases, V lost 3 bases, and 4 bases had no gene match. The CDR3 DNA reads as TGTGCCAGTAGTATGAGACAGGGGGGCGAAAAACTGTTTTTT. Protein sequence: CASSMRQGGEKLFF. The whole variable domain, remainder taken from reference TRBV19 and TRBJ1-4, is DGGITQSPKYLFRKEGQNVTLSCEQNLNHDAMYWYRQDPGQGLRLIYYSQIVNDFQKGDIAEGYSVSREKKESFPLTVTSAQKNPTAFYLCASSMRQGGEKLFFGSGTQLSVL.

The CDR3 DNA reads as TGTGCCAGCAGTTTCTCGTCGGGGGAGTACGAGCAGTACTTC. This sequence encodes CASSFSSGEYEQYF. V and J are TRBV6-5 and TRBJ2-7, with TRBD2 as a possible D gene (6 bases). The CDR3 consists of 14 residues. The V and J ends lost 4 bases and 4 bases respectively, with 14 bases between them. CDR1 is MNHEY and CDR2 is SVGAGI in the germline V gene.

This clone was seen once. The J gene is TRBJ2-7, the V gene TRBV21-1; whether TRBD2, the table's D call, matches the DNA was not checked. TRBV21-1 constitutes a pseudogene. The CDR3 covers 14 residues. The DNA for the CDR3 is TGTGCCAGCAGCATGAAGCCGCGCGCCTACGAGCAGTACTTC. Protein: CASSMKPRAYEQYF.

CDR3 in DNA: TGTGCCAGCAGCCGAGACAGGGGGGAAAATGGCTACACCTTC. It yields the protein CASSRDRGENGYTF. The genes are TRBV7-9 and TRBJ1-2; TRBD1 agrees at 9 bases. The CDR3 contains 14 residues. Germline CDR1 is SEHNR and CDR2 is FQNEAQ (reference sequence). V shed 5 bases, J shed 6 bases, and the junction held 7 bases outside the gene matches.

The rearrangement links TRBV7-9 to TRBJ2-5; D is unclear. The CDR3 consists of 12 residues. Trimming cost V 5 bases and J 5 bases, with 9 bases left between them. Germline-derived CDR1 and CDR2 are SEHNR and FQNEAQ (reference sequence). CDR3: CASSLIGETQYF. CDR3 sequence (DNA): TGTGCCAGCAGCCTCATCGGGGAGACCCAGTACTTC.

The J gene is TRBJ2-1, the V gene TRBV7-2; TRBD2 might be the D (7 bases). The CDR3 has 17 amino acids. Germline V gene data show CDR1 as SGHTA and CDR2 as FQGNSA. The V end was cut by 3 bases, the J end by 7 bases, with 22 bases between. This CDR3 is CASSFYRDYQGLNEQFF. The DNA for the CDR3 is TGTGCCAGCAGCTTTTATAGGGACTACCAGGGGTTGAATGAGCAGTTCTTC.

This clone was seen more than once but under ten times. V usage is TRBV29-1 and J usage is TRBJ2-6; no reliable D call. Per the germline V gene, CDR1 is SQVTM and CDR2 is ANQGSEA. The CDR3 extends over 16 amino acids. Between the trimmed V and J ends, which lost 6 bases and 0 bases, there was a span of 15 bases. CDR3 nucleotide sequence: TGCAGCGTCGGGTTAGGCGCTGTCTCTGGGGCCAACGTCCTGACTTTC. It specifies CSVGLGAVSGANVLTF.

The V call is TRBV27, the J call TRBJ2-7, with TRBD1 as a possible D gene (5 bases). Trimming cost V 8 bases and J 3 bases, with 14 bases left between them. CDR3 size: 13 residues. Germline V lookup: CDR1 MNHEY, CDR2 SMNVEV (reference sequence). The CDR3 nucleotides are TGTGCCAGCTCCCACAGGCTTGACTACGAGCAGTACTTC. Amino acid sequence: CASSHRLDYEQYF.

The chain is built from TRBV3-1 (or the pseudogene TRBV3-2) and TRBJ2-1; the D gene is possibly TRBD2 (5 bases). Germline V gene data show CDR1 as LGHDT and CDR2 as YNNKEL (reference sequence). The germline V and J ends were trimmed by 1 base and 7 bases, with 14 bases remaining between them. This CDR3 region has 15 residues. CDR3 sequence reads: CASSQVEGRLNEQFF. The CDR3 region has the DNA TGTGCCAGCAGCCAAGTTGAGGGAAGACTTAATGAGCAGTTCTTC.

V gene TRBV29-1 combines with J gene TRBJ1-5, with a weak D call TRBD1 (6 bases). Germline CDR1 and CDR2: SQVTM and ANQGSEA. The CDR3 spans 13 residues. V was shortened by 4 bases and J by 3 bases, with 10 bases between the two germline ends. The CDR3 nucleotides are TGCAGCGTTGGGTCAGGGGACAATCAGCCCCAGCATTTT. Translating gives CSVGSGDNQPQHF.

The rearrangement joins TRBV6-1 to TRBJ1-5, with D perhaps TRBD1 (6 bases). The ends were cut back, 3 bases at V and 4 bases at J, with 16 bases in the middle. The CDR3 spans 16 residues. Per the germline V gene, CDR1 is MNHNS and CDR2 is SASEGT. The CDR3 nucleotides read TGTGCCAGCAGTGATTTCCCACAGGGTGGGAATCAGCCCCAGCATTTT. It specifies CASSDFPQGGNQPQHF.

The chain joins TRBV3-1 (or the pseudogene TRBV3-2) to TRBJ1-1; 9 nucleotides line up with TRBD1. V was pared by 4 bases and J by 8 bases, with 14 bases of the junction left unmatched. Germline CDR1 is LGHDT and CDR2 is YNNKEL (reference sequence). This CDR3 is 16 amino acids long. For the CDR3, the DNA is TGTGCCAGCAGCCCCGTGGCCCCCGGGACAGGGCTCGAAGCTTTCTTT. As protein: CASSPVAPGTGLEAFF.

CDR3 nucleotide sequence: TGTGCCAGCAGCAGGGACAGTGAGTCGCAGCCCCAGCATTTT. Residues: CASSRDSESQPQHF. This rearrangement joins TRBV6-5 to TRBJ1-5; 7 bases are shared with TRBD1. The CDR3 extends over 14 amino acids. V lost 6 bases, J lost 7 bases, and 9 bases stayed unmatched. CDR1 is MNHEY and CDR2 is SVGAGI in the germline V gene.

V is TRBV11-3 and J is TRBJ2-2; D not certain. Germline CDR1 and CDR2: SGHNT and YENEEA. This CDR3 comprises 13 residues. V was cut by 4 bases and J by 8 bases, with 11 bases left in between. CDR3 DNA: TGTGCCAGCAGCTCCTCCAGTGGTGGGGAGCTGTTTTTT. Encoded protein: CASSSSSGGELFF.

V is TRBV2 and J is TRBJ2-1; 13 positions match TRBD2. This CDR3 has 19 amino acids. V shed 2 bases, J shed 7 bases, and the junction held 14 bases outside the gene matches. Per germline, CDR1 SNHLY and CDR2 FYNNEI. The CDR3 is CASSEIGLAGASGKNEQFF. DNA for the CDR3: TGTGCCAGCAGTGAAATCGGACTAGCGGGGGCTTCTGGCAAGAATGAGCAGTTCTTC.

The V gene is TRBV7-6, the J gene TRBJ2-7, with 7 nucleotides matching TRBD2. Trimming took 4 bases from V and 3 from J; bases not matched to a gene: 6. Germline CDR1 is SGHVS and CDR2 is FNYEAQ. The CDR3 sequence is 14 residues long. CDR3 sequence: CASSSFSSGYEQYF. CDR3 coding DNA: TGTGCCAGCAGCTCGTTCTCTAGCGGCTACGAGCAGTACTTC.

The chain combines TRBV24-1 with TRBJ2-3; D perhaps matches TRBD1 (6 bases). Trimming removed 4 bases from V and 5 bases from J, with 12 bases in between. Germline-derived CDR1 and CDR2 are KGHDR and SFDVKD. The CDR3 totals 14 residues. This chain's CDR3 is CATSESGTQDTQYF. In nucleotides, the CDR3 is TGTGCCACCAGTGAATCCGGGACACAAGATACGCAGTATTTT.

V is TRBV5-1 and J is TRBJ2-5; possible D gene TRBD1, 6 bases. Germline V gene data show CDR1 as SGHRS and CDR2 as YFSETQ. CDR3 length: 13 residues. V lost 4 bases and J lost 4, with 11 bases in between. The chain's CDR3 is CASSQGHPETQYF. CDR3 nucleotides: TGCGCCAGCAGCCAGGGACACCCAGAGACCCAGTACTTC.

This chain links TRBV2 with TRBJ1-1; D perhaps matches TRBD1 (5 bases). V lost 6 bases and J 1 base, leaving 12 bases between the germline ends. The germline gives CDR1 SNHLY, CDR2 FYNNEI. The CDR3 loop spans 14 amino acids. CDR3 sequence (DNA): TGTGCCAGCAGCTCACGACAGACGAACACTGAAGCTTTCTTT. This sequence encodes CASSSRQTNTEAFF. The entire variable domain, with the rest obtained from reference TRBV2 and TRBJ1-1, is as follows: EPEVTQTPSHQVTQMGQEVILRCVPISNHLYFYWYRQILGQKVEFLVSFYNNEISEKSEIFDDQFSVERPDGSNFTLKIRSTKLEDSAMYFCASSSRQTNTEAFFGQGTRLTVV.

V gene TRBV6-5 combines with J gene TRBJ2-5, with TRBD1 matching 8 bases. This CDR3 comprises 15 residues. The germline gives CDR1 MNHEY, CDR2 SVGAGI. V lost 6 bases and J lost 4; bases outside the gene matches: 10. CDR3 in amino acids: CASRLSQGARETQYF. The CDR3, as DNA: TGTGCCAGCAGGCTTTCCCAGGGGGCACGAGAGACCCAGTACTTC.

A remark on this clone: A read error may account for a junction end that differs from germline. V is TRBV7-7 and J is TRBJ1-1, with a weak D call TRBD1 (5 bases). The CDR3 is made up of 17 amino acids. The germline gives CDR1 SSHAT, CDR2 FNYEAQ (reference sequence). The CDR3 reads CASSHGGTGRMNTEAFF. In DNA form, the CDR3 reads TGTGCTAGCAGCCATGGGGGGACTGGCAGAATGAACACTGAAGCTTTCTTT.

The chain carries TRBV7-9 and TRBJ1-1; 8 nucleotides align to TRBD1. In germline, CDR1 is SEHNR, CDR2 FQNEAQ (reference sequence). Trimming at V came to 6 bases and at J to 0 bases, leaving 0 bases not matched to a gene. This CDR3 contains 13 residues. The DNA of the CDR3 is TGTGCCAGCAGACAGGGGGTGAACACTGAAGCTTTCTTT. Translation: CASRQGVNTEAFF. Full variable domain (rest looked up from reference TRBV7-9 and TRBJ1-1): DTGVSQNPRHKITKRGQNVTFRCDPISEHNRLYWYRQTLGQGPEFLTYFQNEAQLEKSRLLSDRFSAERPKGSFSTLEIQRTEQGDSAMYLCASRQGVNTEAFFGQGTRLTVV.

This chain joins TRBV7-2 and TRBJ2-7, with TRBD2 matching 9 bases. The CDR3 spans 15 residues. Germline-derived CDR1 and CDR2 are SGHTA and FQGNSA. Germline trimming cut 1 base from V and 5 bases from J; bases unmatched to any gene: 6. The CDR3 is CASSLGLAGVNEQYF. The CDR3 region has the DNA TGTGCCAGCAGCTTAGGGTTAGCGGGAGTCAACGAGCAGTACTTC.

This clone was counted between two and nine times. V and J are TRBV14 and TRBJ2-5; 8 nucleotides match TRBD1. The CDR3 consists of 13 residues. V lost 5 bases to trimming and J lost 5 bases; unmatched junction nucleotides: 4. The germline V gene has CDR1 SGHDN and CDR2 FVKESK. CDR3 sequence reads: CASSGQGRETQYF. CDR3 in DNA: TGTGCCAGCAGCGGACAGGGACGGGAGACCCAGTACTTC.

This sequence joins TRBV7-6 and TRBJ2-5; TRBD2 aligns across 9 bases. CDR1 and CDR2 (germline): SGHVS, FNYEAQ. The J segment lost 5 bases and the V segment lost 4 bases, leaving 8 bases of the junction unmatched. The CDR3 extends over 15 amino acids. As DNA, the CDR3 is TGTGCCAGCAGCTCCGCTAGCGGGGTTTTCGAGACCCAGTACTTC. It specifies CASSSASGVFETQYF.